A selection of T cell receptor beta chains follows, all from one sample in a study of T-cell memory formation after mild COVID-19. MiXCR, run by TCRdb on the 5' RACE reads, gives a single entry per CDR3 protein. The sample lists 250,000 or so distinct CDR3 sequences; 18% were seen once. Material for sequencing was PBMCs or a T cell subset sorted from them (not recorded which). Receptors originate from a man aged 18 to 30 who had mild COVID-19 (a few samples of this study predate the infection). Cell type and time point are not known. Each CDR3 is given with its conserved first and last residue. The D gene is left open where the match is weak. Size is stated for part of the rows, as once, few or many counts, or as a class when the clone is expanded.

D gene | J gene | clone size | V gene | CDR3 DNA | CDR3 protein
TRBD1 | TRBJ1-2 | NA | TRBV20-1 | TGCAGTGCTAGACCGACAGGGGTGTGGGGCTACACCTTC | CSARPTGVWGYTF
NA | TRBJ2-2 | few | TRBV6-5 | TGTGCCAGCCACGCAGGGGCGAACACCGGGGAGCTGTTTTTT | CASHAGANTGELFF
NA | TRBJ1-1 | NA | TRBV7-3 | TGTGCCAGCAGCTTAACCGGAGTTCCTGCTGAAGCTTTCTTT | CASSLTGVPAEAFF
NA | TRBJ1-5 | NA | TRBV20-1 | TGCAGTGCTTCCCCCAGCAATCAGCCCCAGCATTTT | CSASPSNQPQHF
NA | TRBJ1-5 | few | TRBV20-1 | TGCAGTGCTAGAGATGTCCGGCAGGTTGGGCAGCCCCAGCATTTT | CSARDVRQVGQPQHF
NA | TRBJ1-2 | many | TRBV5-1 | TGCGCCAGCAGCCGGGACATTAACTATGGCTACACCTTC | CASSRDINYGYTF
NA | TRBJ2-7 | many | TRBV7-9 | TGTGCCAGCAGCTCCGGACAGTCCTACGAGCAGTACTTC | CASSSGQSYEQYF
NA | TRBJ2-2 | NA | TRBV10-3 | TGTGCCCTTCGGTCCTCGGGCACCGGGGAGCTGTTTTTT | CALRSSGTGELFF
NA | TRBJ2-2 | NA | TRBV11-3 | TGTGCCAGCAGCTTGGGGGGTAATGGCGGGGAGCTGTTTTTT | CASSLGGNGGELFF
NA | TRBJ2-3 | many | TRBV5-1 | TGCGCCAGCAGCATTGGTCTGACCCGGGGGGATACGCAGTATTTT | CASSIGLTRGDTQYF
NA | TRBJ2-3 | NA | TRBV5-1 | TGCGCCAGCAGTATGGCGGGGGCCCCAGATACGCAGTATTTT | CASSMAGAPDTQYF
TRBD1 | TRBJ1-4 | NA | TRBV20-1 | TGCAGTGCTCGCCCAGGGGGGTCAGATGAAAAACTGTTTTTT | CSARPGGSDEKLFF
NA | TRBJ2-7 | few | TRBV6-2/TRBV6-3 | TGTGCCAGCAGGGACAGCTCCTACGAGCAGTACTTC | CASRDSSYEQYF